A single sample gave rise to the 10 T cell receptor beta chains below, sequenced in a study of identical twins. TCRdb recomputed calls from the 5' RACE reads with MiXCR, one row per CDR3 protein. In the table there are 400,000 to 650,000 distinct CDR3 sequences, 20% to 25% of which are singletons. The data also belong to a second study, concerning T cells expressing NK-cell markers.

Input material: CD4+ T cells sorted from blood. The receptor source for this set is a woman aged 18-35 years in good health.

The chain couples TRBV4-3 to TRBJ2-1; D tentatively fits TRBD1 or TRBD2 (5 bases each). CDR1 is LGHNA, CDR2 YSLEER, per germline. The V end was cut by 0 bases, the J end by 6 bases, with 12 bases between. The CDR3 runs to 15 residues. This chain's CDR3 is CASSQEGTGTNEQFF. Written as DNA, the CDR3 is TGCGCCAGCAGCCAAGAAGGTACCGGGACCAATGAGCAGTTCTTC.

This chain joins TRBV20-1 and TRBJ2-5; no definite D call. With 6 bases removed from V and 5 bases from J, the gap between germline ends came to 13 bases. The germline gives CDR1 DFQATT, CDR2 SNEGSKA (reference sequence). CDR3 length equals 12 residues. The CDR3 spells CSAAERLETQYF. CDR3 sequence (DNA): TGCAGTGCAGCCGAAAGATTGGAGACCCAGTACTTC.

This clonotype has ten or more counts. The CDR3 sequence: CASSPLRGEQFF. The CDR3 DNA reads as TGTGCCAGCTCACCACTCAGGGGGGAGCAGTTCTTC. The genes are TRBV18 and TRBJ2-1, with 7 bases that match TRBD1. V dropped 1 base and J dropped 10; count of bases not matched to a gene: 1. In germline, CDR1 is KGHSH, CDR2 LQKENI. The length of the CDR3 is 12 residues.

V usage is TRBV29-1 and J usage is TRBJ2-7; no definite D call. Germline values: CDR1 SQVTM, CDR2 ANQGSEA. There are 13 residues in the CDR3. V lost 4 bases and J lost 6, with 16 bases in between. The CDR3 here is CSVAPTLRGEQYF. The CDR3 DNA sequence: TGCAGCGTTGCCCCAACGCTTCGTGGCGAGCAGTACTTC.

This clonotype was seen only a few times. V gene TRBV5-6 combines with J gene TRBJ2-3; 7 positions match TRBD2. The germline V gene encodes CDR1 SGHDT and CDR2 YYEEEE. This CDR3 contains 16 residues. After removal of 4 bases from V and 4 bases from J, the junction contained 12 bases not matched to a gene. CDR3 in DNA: TGTGCCAGCAGCCCCCTTGATGGTGGGAGGGCAGATACGCAGTATTTT. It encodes CASSPLDGGRADTQYF.

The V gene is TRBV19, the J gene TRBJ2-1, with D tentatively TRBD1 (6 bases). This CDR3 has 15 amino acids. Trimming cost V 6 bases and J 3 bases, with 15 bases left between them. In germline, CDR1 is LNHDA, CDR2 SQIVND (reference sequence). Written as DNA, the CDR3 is TGTGCCAGTAGCTTGACAGGTTCTTACTACAATGAGCAGTTCTTC. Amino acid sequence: CASSLTGSYYNEQFF.

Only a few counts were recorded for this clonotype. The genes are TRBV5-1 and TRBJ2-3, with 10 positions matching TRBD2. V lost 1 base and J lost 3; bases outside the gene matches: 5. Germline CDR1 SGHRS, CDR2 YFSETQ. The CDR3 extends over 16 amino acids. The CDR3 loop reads CASSLSSGGTTDTQYF. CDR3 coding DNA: TGCGCCAGCAGCTTGAGTAGCGGGGGGACAACAGATACGCAGTATTTT.

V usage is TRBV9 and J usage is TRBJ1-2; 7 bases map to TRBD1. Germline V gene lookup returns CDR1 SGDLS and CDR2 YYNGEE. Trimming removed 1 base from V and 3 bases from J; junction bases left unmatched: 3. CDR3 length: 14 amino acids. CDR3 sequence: CASSVRQGDYGYTF. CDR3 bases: TGTGCCAGCAGCGTAAGACAGGGTGACTATGGCTACACCTTC.

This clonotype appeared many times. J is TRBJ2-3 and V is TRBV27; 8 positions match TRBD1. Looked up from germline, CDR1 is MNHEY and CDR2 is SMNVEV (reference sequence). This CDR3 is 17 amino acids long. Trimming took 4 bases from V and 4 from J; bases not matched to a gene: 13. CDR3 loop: CASSSFRGPVVADTQYF. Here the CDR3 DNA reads TGTGCCAGCAGTTCGTTCAGGGGGCCAGTAGTTGCAGATACGCAGTATTTT.

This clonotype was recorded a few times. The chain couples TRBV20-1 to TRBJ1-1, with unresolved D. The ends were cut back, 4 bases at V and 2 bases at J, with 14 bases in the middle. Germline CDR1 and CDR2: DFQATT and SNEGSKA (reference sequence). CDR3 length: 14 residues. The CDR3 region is CSATHPVVNTEAFF. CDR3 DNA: TGCAGTGCTACGCACCCGGTGGTAAACACTGAAGCTTTCTTT.